This is a list of T cell receptor beta chains from one sample in a study of cytomegalovirus exposure and HLA in healthy donors. Sequencing was performed with immunoSEQ multiplex PCR; in TCRdb, only in-frame clones are kept and a portion is missing. The sample has 110,000 or so clones, under 97% seen once. Sample: PBMCs. The receptors stem from a woman younger than 35 in good health and CMV-seronegative. CDR3s leave out the opening cysteine and the closing phenylalanine or tryptophan. The D gene is left open where the match is weak.

>TRBJ1-2|TRBV14|NA
ASSQVGLVPEGYT
>TRBJ1-2|TRBV28|NA
ASSQAYGYT
>TRBJ1-2|TRBV15|NA
ATSREGGSGFYT
>TRBJ2-3|TRBV6-1|NA
ASRSTDTQY
>TRBJ1-4|TRBV4-1|NA
ASSQGSGGGGEKLF
>TRBJ1-1|TRBV28|TRBD1
ASRWTGGTEAF
>TRBJ2-2|TRBV25-1|NA
ASRDFQNTGELF
>TRBJ1-2|TRBV7-9|TRBD1
ASSRDSQAANYGYT
>TRBJ2-5|TRBV11-3|TRBD1
ASSLRGGYQETQY
>TRBJ2-3|TRBV7-9|NA
ASSLPPGTDTQY
>TRBJ2-7|TRBV7-2|NA
ASSLGGGRGSYEQY
>TRBJ2-3|TRBV7-3|NA
ASSRRGTTDTQY
>TRBJ1-3|TRBV6-5|TRBD1
AAGQQGARGNTIY
>TRBJ2-3|TRBV7-9|TRBD1
ASYSLTGATDTQY
>TRBJ1-5|TRBV7-9|NA
ASSLFLADSFSNQPQH
>TRBJ2-3|TRBV6-5|NA
ASSYQGIPDTQY
>TRBJ2-3|TRBV7-6|TRBD2
ASRLGLAADTQY
>TRBJ1-4|TRBV7-6|TRBD1
ASSSDRGNEKLF
>TRBJ2-7|TRBV2|TRBD2
ASRRAGGSYEQY
>TRBJ1-2|TRBV5-1|TRBD1
ASSPGQPHGYT
>TRBJ2-2|TRBV6-1|TRBD2
ASSELAGSTGELF
>TRBJ2-2|TRBV11-3|TRBD2
ASSLRTSGVPGELF
>TRBJ2-1|TRBV4-1|NA
ASSPQVPEQF
>TRBJ1-1|TRBV5-1|NA
ASAADTEAF
>TRBJ2-7|TRBV29-1|NA
SVESGTYEQY
>TRBJ1-2|TRBV28|NA
ASSLGVSNYGYT
>TRBJ2-3|TRBV5-1|NA
ASSLSPTGNTDTQY
>TRBJ2-5|TRBV7-7|TRBD2
ASSSRTSQKETQY
>TRBJ2-7|TRBV5-1|NA
ASSAGNYEQY
>TRBJ2-1|TRBV2|NA
ASKVGTFYNEQF
>TRBJ1-5|TRBV27|TRBD1
ASRRQGRVQPQH
>TRBJ1-2|TRBV7-8|NA
ASSFGGDVYGYT
>TRBJ2-7|TRBV18|TRBD1
ASSPTGASSYEQY
>TRBJ2-7|TRBV28|TRBD1
ASSLKTGDEQY
>TRBJ2-3|TRBV7-8|TRBD2
ASSFIRDYEGTDTQY
>TRBJ1-2|TRBV7-2|NA
ASSYNQGDYGYT
>TRBJ2-7|TRBV4-2|TRBD2
ASSQVRRGPETSGRSYEQY
>TRBJ2-7|TRBV6-1|NA
ASSEAGGTYEQY
>TRBJ1-2|TRBV5-4|NA
ASSLAGGDYGYT
>TRBJ2-5|TRBV7-2|NA
ASSLQTGETQY
>TRBJ1-1|TRBV5-8|NA
ASSLGREWNTEAF
>TRBJ2-7|TRBV28|NA
ASTQGLYEQY
>TRBJ2-1|TRBV5-1|TRBD2
ASSVTSGGAMVAKQF
>TRBJ1-1|TRBV6-1|TRBD1
ASSALQGMNTEAF
>TRBJ1-1|TRBV12-5|NA
ASGLVEARGGAF
>TRBJ2-5|TRBV5-6|NA
ASMSRVTFVTETQY
>TRBJ1-2|TRBV7-2|NA
ASSSQGRAGRPMGYT
>TRBJ2-1|TRBV11-1|NA
ASSLSVEQF